The TCR beta chain described here comes from a study of identical twins. In germline, CDR1 is LGHDT, CDR2 YNNKEL (reference sequence). Trimming left V 1 base short and J 1 base short, with 3 bases between. This CDR3 contains 13 residues. TCRdb processed the 5' RACE reads anew with MiXCR; each CDR3 protein has one entry. The sample lists 210,000 or so distinct CDR3 sequences, 6% to 9% occurring once. This sample was also put to use in a study of yellow fever vaccine responses in identical twins.

The rearrangement uses TRBV3-1 and TRBJ2-3, with D unclear. This receptor was obtained from a woman between 18 and 29 years old in good health. Sequenced input: memory (CD45RO+) T cells sorted from blood. The CDR3 protein is CASSQVGTDTQYF. DNA for the CDR3: TGTGCCAGCAGCCAAGTCGGCACAGATACGCAGTATTTT.